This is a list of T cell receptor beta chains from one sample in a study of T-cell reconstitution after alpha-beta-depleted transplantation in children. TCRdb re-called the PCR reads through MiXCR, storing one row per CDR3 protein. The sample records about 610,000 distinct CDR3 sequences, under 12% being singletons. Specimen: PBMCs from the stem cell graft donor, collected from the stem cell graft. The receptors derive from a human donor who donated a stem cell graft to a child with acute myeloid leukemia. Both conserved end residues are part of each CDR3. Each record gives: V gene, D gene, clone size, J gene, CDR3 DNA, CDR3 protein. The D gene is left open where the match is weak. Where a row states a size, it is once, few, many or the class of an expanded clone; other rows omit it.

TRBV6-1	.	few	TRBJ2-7	TGTGCCAGCAGTGAAGTGGACGAGCAGTACTTC	CASSEVDEQYF
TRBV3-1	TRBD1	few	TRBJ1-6	TGTGCCAGCAGCTCACAGGGGGCCCTCGATTCACCCCTCCACTTT	CASSSQGALDSPLHF
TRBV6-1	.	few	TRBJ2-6	TGTGCCAGCACCCAGCACAGACCTTTGGGGGCCAACGTCCTGACTTTC	CASTQHRPLGANVLTF
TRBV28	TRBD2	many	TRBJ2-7	TGTGCCAGCAGCCGGGGGGGAGCTTGGGAGCAGTACTTC	CASSRGGAWEQYF
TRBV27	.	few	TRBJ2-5	TGTGCCAGCAGTCTCCGGACTAAAAGGACCAAACTGGAGACCCAGTACTTC	CASSLRTKRTKLETQYF
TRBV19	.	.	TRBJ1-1	TGTGCCAGTAGTAAAAGGGGTGGCACTGAAGCTTTCTTT	CASSKRGGTEAFF
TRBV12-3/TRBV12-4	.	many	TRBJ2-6	TGTGCCAGCAGTTTACGTGATTCAGGGGCCAACGTCCTGACTTTC	CASSLRDSGANVLTF
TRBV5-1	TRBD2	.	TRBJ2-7	TGCGCCAGCAGCAAGCGGGGGAACTACGAGCAGTACTTC	CASSKRGNYEQYF
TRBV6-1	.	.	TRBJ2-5	TGTGCCAGCAGTGAAGCACCCCTGGCGGGACAAGAGACCCAGTACTTC	CASSEAPLAGQETQYF
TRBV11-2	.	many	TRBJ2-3	TGTGCCAGCAGCTTAGGGTCCGGGGGAGATACGCAGTATTTT	CASSLGSGGDTQYF
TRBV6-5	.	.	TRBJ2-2	TGTGCCAGCAGTTACGGGGGCAAGAACACCGGGGAGCTGTTTTTT	CASSYGGKNTGELFF
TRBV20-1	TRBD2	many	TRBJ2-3	TGCAGTTCACTAAGAGCGGGAGGGCCTCAGGGAGATACGCAGTATTTT	CSSLRAGGPQGDTQYF
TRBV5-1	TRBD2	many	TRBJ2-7	TGCGCCAGCGGACTAGCGGGTATCGGCGAGCAGTACTTC	CASGLAGIGEQYF
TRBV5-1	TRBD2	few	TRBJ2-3	TGCGCCAGCAGCTTGGTTGGGACTAGCGGGAGTCTGGATACGCAGTATTTT	CASSLVGTSGSLDTQYF
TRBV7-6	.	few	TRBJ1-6	TGTGCCAGCAGCTTAAATACAGCTTCACCCCTCCACTTT	CASSLNTASPLHF
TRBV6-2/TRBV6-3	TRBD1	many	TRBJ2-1	TGTGCCAGCACTGAGAGGGGGCCTAGCTCCTACAATGAGCAGTTCTTC	CASTERGPSSYNEQFF
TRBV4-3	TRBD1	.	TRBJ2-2	TGCGCCAGCAGCCGGGGACAGGGGACCAACGCCGGGGAGCTGTTTTTT	CASSRGQGTNAGELFF
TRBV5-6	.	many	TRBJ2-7	TGTGCCAGCAGCTTGGGGGGGAGAACCTCCTACGAGCAGTACTTC	CASSLGGRTSYEQYF
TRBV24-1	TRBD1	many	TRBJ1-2	TGTGCCACCAGTGACCGCGGGACAGTTTATGGCTACACCTTC	CATSDRGTVYGYTF
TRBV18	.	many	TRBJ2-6	TGTGCCAGCTCTCCCCTGGGAGCTGGGGCCAACGTCCTGACTTTC	CASSPLGAGANVLTF
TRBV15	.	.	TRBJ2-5	TGTGCCACCAGCAGAGATCTCAGGAGGGGCCAAGAGACCCAGTACTTC	CATSRDLRRGQETQYF
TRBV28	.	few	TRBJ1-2	TGTGCCAGCAGACGCCCCGGGACGGTTAACTATGGCTACACCTTC	CASRRPGTVNYGYTF
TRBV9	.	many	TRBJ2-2	TGTGCCAGCAGCGTAGTACAGGGGAACACCGGGGAGCTGTTTTTT	CASSVVQGNTGELFF
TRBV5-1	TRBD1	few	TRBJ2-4	TGCGCCAGCAGCTTGGCTCAGGCAGGGGGAAGGAACATTCAGTACTTC	CASSLAQAGGRNIQYF
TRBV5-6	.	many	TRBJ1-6	TGTGCCAGCAGACAGGACAATTCACCCCTCCACTTT	CASRQDNSPLHF
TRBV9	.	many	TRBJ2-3	TGTGCCAGCAGCCCCTCGACAGGGAGGGCAGATACGCAGTATTTT	CASSPSTGRADTQYF
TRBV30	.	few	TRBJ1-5	TGTGCCTGGAGTGCCGGGACTGACTTTAGCAATCAGCCCCAGCATTTT	CAWSAGTDFSNQPQHF
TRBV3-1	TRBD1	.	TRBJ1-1	TGTGCCAGCAGCCTACCAGGGACAGGGCACACTGAAGCTTTCTTT	CASSLPGTGHTEAFF
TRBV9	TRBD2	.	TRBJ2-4	TGTGCCAGCAGCACCACTAGCGGCCTTCAGTACTTC	CASSTTSGLQYF
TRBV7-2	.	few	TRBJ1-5	TGTGCCAGCAGCCTTCGGGCGGAGGGGGGCCTTTATAGCAATCAGCCCCAGCATTTT	CASSLRAEGGLYSNQPQHF
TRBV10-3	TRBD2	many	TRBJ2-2	TGTGCCATCGGGACTATCCGGACCGGGGAGCTGTTTTTT	CAIGTIRTGELFF
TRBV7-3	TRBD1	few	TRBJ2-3	TGTGCCAGCAGCTTAACCCTTGGAAGACAGGGGATTTCCCCCACAGATACGCAGTATTTT	CASSLTLGRQGISPTDTQYF
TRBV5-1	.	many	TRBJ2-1	TGCGCCAGCAGCTTCGGGACTCGGAGCTCCTACAATGAGCAGTTCTTC	CASSFGTRSSYNEQFF
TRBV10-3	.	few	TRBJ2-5	TGTGCCGCCACGAGCTCCCCGGGTTTGGGAGAGACCCAGTACTTC	CAATSSPGLGETQYF
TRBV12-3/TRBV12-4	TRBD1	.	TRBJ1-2	TGTGCCAGCAATCCAGGAGGGACAGGGAAGATCGGGGTCCGAGGCTACACCTTC	CASNPGGTGKIGVRGYTF
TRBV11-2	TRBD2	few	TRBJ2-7	TGTGCCAGCAGCCGTTGGACTAGCGGGAGGGGGGCTAGCTCCTACGAGCAGTACTTC	CASSRWTSGRGASSYEQYF
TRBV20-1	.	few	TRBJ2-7	TGCAGTGCTGGCCCACTCGAGCAGTACTTC	CSAGPLEQYF
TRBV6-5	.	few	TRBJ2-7	TGTGCCAGCAGTTACTCTTCAGGGACCGGGAACGAGCAGTACTTC	CASSYSSGTGNEQYF
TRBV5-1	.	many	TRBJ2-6	TGCGCCAGCAGCTTGCTGGCAGATGGGGCCAACGTCCTGACTTTC	CASSLLADGANVLTF
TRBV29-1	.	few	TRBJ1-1	TGCAGCGCTACAATCTCGGTCGCTGAAGCTTTCTTT	CSATISVAEAFF
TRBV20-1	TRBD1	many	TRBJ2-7	TGCAGTGCGAGGACAGGATACGAGCAGTACTTC	CSARTGYEQYF
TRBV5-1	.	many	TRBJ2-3	TGCGCCAGCAGCTTGGTCTTGGACCCTAGCACAGATACGCAGTATTTT	CASSLVLDPSTDTQYF
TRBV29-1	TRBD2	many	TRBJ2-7	TGCAGCGCTACTAGCGGGAGTTACGAGCAGTACTTC	CSATSGSYEQYF
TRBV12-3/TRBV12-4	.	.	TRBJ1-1	TGTGCCAGCAGTTTTGCCAGGGAAACTGAAGCTTTCTTT	CASSFARETEAFF
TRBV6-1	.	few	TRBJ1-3	TGTGCCAGCAGTATTGAGGACTCTGGAAACACCATATATTTT	CASSIEDSGNTIYF
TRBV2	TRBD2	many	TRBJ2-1	TGTGCCAGCAGTGAGAGCCTAGCGGCCCTCCCTGGGAATGAGCAGTTCTTC	CASSESLAALPGNEQFF
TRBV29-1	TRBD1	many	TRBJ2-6	TGCAGCGTTGATTCGTGGGACAGGGAATCTGGGGCCAACGTCCTGACTTTC	CSVDSWDRESGANVLTF
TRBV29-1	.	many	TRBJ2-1	TGCAGCGGCCGGGACGACTACAATGAGCAGTTCTTC	CSGRDDYNEQFF
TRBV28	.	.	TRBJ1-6	TGTGCCAGCGAAGGGGGTTTTAATTCACCCCTCCACTTT	CASEGGFNSPLHF
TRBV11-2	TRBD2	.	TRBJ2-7	TGTGCCAGCAGCTCCAGACTAGCGGGTACCTACGAGCAGTACTTC	CASSSRLAGTYEQYF
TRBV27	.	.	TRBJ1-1	TGTGCCAGCAGTTTAAACACTCCGGCCACTGAAGCTTTCTTT	CASSLNTPATEAFF
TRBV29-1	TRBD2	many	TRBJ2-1	TGCAGCGTTGACCCTAGCGGGAGGGCCCAGTTCTTC	CSVDPSGRAQFF